This T cell receptor beta chain was identified during a study of shared clonotypes between healthy human individuals (TCRdb year 2020). Background on the whole study: The cohort comprised a couple of women and a few men aged 18 to 49 years. To increase sequencing depth and limit assay-specific biases, different laboratories used diverse techniques to prepare libraries and sequence TCR repertoires. Leukapheresis yielded between about 0.94 and 10 billion PBMCs per donor. For each donor, CD4 naive and CD4 memory were each run on three plates, CD8 naive on two plates, and CD8 memory on one plate. To estimate repertoire size and how much clonotype sharing occurs between individuals, the study deeply sequenced the blood TCR repertoires of roughly 5 healthy adults.

As to this clone: Its antigen is currently not known. Per-nucleotide qualities are absent, and no much larger clonotype sits a single base away.

The germline V gene gives CDR1 as SQVTM and CDR2 as ANQGSEA. Measured from the cysteine to the phenylalanine, the CDR3 is 10 residues long. Only CDR3 DNA is held: 30 bases, read in frame from base 1. V gives up 3 bases and J gives up 11 bases, and the segment between their germline ends measures 8 bases. Study-wide conclusions, independent of this receptor: Sharing across a few donors was observed for approximately 5% of naive CD4, 3.5% of naive CD8, over 2% of memory CD4, and approximately 0.41% of memory CD8 clonotypes. Because the study included only a small number of donors, the genetic and exposure-history diversity represented was limited. Clonotypes shared by all four sorted-subset donors showed higher generation probabilities than non-shared clonotypes. Even with the large sequencing depth, rarefaction of the sorted-subset datasets indicated that sequencing was incomplete. Based on pairwise subsampling, the degree of clonotype sharing among donors was expected to be affected by sequencing depth. Sampling was limited to blood, and TCR repertoires in tissue likely differ from TCR repertoires in blood. Naive subsets generally had larger estimated clonotype richness than memory subsets.

Using the deep immunoSEQ assay, TCR CDR3 regions were amplified from genomic DNA by multiplex PCR. For each cell subset, the extracted genomic DNA was distributed evenly across all wells of several immunoSEQ 96-well plates, and each plate served as one replicate. Each replicate PCR for sorted subsets received around 200 ng genomic DNA, equal to tens of thousands of T cell genomes. The purified libraries were quantified using a Qubit 3.0 fluorometer, sized with a Bioanalyzer 2100, and then quantified again using the KAPA Library Quantification kit. Each immunoSEQ 96-well plate was sequenced on its own single-read 150-cycle Illumina NextSeq 550 flow cell. In the authors' own workflow: Because only junctional sequences without quality scores were contained in the immunoSEQ output, filtering matching that applied to full-length reads could not be performed. To assign V/J genes and CDR3, sequences were annotated against IMGT germline references using PyIR, a Python wrapper for IgBLAST v1.9. Reads with weak V/J assignments (E-value above 1e-6), missing CDR3, stop codons, out-of-frame junctions, or ambiguous translated residues were removed. A V3J clonotype was defined by an identical inferred V gene, J gene, and CDR3 amino acid sequence. The percentage overlap between two repertoires was calculated by dividing the number of shared unique clonotypes by the size of the smaller repertoire. Repertoire richness was assessed with RTK rarefaction, the Chao1 estimator, and Recon v2.1 estimates of unobserved clonotypes. Generation probabilities for all TCRbeta clonotypes obtained by the gDNA method from several donors were computed using OLGA. TCRdb retrieved this table from immuneACCESS and kept in-frame rearrangements only. Not all clones are present; in checked studies, unresolved V genes account for under half, and no reason is known for the remainder. Clonal size and the V and J genes are those of that table, whereas D and trimming came from the DNA. The sample table contains hundreds of thousands of clones; only one count was recorded for about 95% of them. Roughly 0.06% of the sample belongs to the ten largest clones.

Donors were healthy HIV-negative adults with no recently reported acute infections or vaccinations. Every donor was a Caucasian adult living in Nashville, Tennessee, USA. CD4+ T cells were enriched through magnetic negative selection, after which naive cells were positively selected on CD45RA and the remaining negative fraction served as the memory subset. Blood was obtained by leukapheresis, after which PBMCs were separated by Ficoll-Histopaque density gradient centrifugation and cryopreserved in liquid nitrogen vapor phase. Analytical flow cytometry was used to check the purity and quantity of every magnetically sorted T cell population. Genomic DNA was isolated from each sorted fraction and quantified by UV absorbance on a Nanodrop 2000c.

This clonotype originated in a woman younger than 45 in good health. The sample comprised naive CD4+ T cells sorted from blood. The cell subset or site label corresponds to: CD45RA+ positively selected. Here the chain combines TRBV29-1 and TRBJ1-5; the D gene is perhaps TRBD1, on 5 matching bases. The CDR3 loop reads CSVDWGAQHF. The sequenced DNA: TGCAGCGTTGATTGGGGGGCCCAGCATTTT. The CDR3 plus the reference TRBV29-1 and TRBJ1-5 genes for the other parts give the full variable domain: SAVISQKPSRDICQRGTSLTIQCQVDSQVTMMFWYRQQPGQSLTLIATANQGSEATYESGFVIDKFPISRPNLTFSTLTVSNMSPEDSSIYLCSVDWGAQHFGDGTRLSIL.